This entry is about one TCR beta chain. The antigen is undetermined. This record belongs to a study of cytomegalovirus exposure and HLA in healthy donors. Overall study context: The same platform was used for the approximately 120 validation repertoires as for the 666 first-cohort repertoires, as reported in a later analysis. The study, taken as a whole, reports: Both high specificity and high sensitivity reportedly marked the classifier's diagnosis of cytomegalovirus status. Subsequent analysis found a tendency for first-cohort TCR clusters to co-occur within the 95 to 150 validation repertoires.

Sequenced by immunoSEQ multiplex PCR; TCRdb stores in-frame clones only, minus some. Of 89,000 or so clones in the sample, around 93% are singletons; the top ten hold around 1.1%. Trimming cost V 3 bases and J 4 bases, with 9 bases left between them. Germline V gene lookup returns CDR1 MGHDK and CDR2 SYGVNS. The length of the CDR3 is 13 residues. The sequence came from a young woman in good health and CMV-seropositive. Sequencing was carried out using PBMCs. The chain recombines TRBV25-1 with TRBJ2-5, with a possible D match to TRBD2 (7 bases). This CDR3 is CASSDGGLETQYF. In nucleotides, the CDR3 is TGTGCCAGCAGTGACGGGGGGCTAGAGACCCAGTACTTC. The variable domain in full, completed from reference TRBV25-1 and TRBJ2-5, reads EADIYQTPRYLVIGTGKKITLECSQTMGHDKMYWYQQDPGMELHLIHYSYGVNSTEKGDLSSESTVSRIRTEHFPLTLESARPSHTSQYLCASSDGGLETQYFGPGTRLLVL.